The clone carrying this TCR beta chain was detected a few times. Its antigen remains unknown. These data are taken from a study of cytomegalovirus exposure and HLA in healthy donors. Points from the study as a whole: The authors listed roughly 150 TCR beta chains as cytomegalovirus-associated. There were several of the most significant clusters that appeared linked to common viral pathogens in a later analysis. In vitro assays verified that three CMV-associated chains recognized CMV antigens specifically.

PCR was performed using 60 Vbeta and 13 Jbeta primers. Only in-frame clones appear in the TCRdb table, and some are missing; sequencing was by immunoSEQ multiplex PCR. Here the sample spans some 90,000 clones, roughly 81% being singletons. Deletions cut 3 bases from V and 0 bases from J, with 11 bases between. The CDR3 runs to 15 residues. Germline V lookup: CDR1 MGHDK, CDR2 SYGVNS. The J gene is TRBJ1-1, the V gene TRBV25-1; D is uncertain. The source material was PBMCs. The receptor was isolated from a man aged 35 to 55 in good health and CMV-seronegative. The CDR3 loop reads CASSDPARVNTEAFF. CDR3 DNA: TGTGCCAGCAGTGATCCAGCCCGGGTGAACACTGAAGCTTTCTTT.